The 19 T cell receptor beta chains below were found in one sample sequenced in a study of cytomegalovirus exposure and HLA in healthy donors. A multiplex PCR was run with 60 Vbeta primers and 13 Jbeta primers. The protocol was immunoSEQ multiplex PCR, while the TCRdb copy is restricted to in-frame clones and leaves out a portion. The sample consists of under 200,000 clones, 85% of them appearing once. Sequenced: PBMCs. The receptors stem from a woman aged 50 to 65 in good health and CMV-seronegative.

The J gene is TRBJ2-1, the V gene TRBV7-2; 8 bases agree with TRBD2. The trim removed 5 bases at V and 6 bases at J, leaving 6 bases unmatched. There are 14 residues in the CDR3. Germline CDR1 and CDR2: SGHTA and FQGNSA. CDR3 protein: CASSREGRSNEQFF. The CDR3 DNA is TGTGCCAGCAGCCGGGAGGGGCGGAGCAATGAGCAGTTCTTC.

The chain joins TRBV28 to TRBJ1-5, with TRBD1 matching over 7 bases. This CDR3 comprises 17 residues. The V gene end was trimmed by 7 bases and the J gene end by 0 bases; junction bases not matched to a gene: 12. Germline V CDR1 and CDR2: MDHEN, SYDVKM. CDR3 in DNA: TGTGCCAGCATCATACAGGGGTACGCGAATAGCAATCAGCCCCAGCATTTT. Translation: CASIIQGYANSNQPQHF.

This clone has only one observation. CDR3 residues: CASSYIRQARELFF. DNA for the CDR3: TGTGCCAGCAGTTACATAAGACAGGCCCGGGAACTGTTTTTT. The chain carries TRBV6-5 and TRBJ1-4; possibly TRBD1 for D (6 bases). Germline V gene data show CDR1 as MNHEY and CDR2 as SVGAGI. This CDR3 region has 14 residues. Trimming removed 2 bases at V and 12 bases at J, with 16 bases between.

The chain joins TRBV7-2 to TRBJ1-3, with D possibly TRBD1 on 6 matching bases. Germline loops: CDR1 SGHTA, CDR2 FQGNSA. V lost 7 bases and J lost 4, with 14 bases in between. The CDR3 is made up of 14 amino acids. CDR3 nucleotides: TGTGCCAGCAACAAACAGGGTTACGGAAACACCATATATTTT. Translated: CASNKQGYGNTIYF.

V gene TRBV19 combines with J gene TRBJ1-5; a weak D match, TRBD1 (5 bases). CDR1 and CDR2 from the germline V gene are LNHDA and SQIVND (reference sequence). The CDR3 extends over 18 amino acids. V was cut by 1 base and J by 2 bases, with 18 bases left in between. Written as DNA, the CDR3 is TGTGCCAGTAGTATAGTTGGGGCGGAAGGAGTAGGCAATCAGCCCCAGCATTTT. Encoded protein: CASSIVGAEGVGNQPQHF.

The chain is built from TRBV28 and TRBJ1-4, with D possibly being TRBD1 (5 bases). The CDR3 loop spans 14 amino acids. CDR1 and CDR2 from the germline V gene are MDHEN and SYDVKM. Trimming shortened V by 10 bases and J by 7 bases, and 19 bases separated the two germline ends. The CDR3, as DNA: TGTGCCATCGGATACGGCCAGGGTGGTGAAAAACTGTTTTTT. This codes for CAIGYGQGGEKLFF.

This chain connects TRBV28 to TRBJ1-5; D is undetermined. The length of the CDR3 is 13 residues. Germline CDR1 is MDHEN and CDR2 is SYDVKM. The V end lost 2 bases, the J end lost 5 bases, and 7 bases lay between the germline ends. CDR3 in amino acids: CASSLIRYQPQHF. The CDR3 nucleotides read TGTGCCAGCAGTTTAATCAGATATCAGCCCCAGCATTTT.

J is TRBJ2-1 and V is TRBV27; 7 bases map to TRBD2. Germline V gives CDR1 MNHEY, CDR2 SMNVEV (reference sequence). CDR3 length equals 16 residues. The V segment lost 1 base and the J segment 5 bases; nucleotides outside the gene matches: 8. The CDR3 sequence: CASSLLSAGLHNEQFF. The CDR3 coding sequence is TGTGCCAGCAGTTTATTATCAGCGGGGCTGCACAATGAGCAGTTCTTC.

The chain recombines TRBV5-1 with TRBJ2-1; 11 bases are shared with TRBD2. The CDR3 spans 20 residues. With 3 bases clipped from V and 8 bases from J, the junction kept 22 bases outside the gene matches. From germline, CDR1 is SGHRS and CDR2 YFSETQ. The CDR3 protein is CASSWPRLAGGPNGLDEQFF. The CDR3 region has the DNA TGCGCCAGCAGCTGGCCCCGGCTAGCGGGAGGACCCAACGGTTTAGATGAGCAGTTCTTC.

V is TRBV29-1 and J is TRBJ2-5, with D perhaps matching TRBD2 (5 bases). The CDR3 totals 11 residues. Looked up from germline, CDR1 is SQVTM and CDR2 is ANQGSEA. Trimming stripped 7 bases from V and 5 bases from J, with 11 bases between. CDR3 coding DNA: TGCAGCGGGAGGTGGCTGGAGACCCAGTACTTC. This codes for CSGRWLETQYF.

The chain couples TRBV7-2 to TRBJ1-5; tentative D call: TRBD1 (6 bases). CDR3 length equals 15 residues. Germline V gene sequence: CDR1 SGHTA, CDR2 FQGNSA. V was pared by 4 bases and J by 6 bases, with 16 bases between. CDR3 sequence reads: CASSSQQGGAQPQHF. DNA of the CDR3: TGTGCCAGCAGCTCCCAACAGGGTGGGGCTCAGCCCCAGCATTTT.

The chain couples TRBV5-4 to TRBJ1-1; D remains ambiguous. Trimming removed 1 base at V and 6 bases at J, with 7 bases between. The CDR3 has 12 residues. The germline V gene has CDR1 SGHNT and CDR2 YYREEE (reference sequence). CDR3 nucleotide sequence: TGTGCCAGCAGCTTGCGGGGAGCTGAAGCTTTCTTT. Encoded protein: CASSLRGAEAFF.

The chain is built from TRBV19 and TRBJ1-2, with a possible D match to TRBD1 (6 bases). CDR1 LNHDA and CDR2 SQIVND come from the germline V gene (reference sequence). Trimming stripped 7 bases from V and 4 bases from J, with 16 bases between. The CDR3 is 14 residues long. CDR3 protein: CASTAGRGSYGYTF. In nucleotides, the CDR3 is TGTGCCAGTACGGCAGGGAGGGGGAGCTATGGCTACACCTTC.

The genes are TRBV5-1 and TRBJ2-1, with 10 positions matching TRBD2. The germline V gene encodes CDR1 SGHRS and CDR2 YFSETQ. V lost 5 bases to trimming and J lost 1 base; unmatched junction nucleotides: 6. The length of the CDR3 is 16 residues. CDR3 sequence: CASSYLAGVSYNEQFF. The DNA of the CDR3 is TGCGCCAGCAGTTATCTAGCGGGAGTATCCTACAATGAGCAGTTCTTC.

The V gene is TRBV5-6, the J gene TRBJ2-1; D is possibly TRBD2 (6 bases). Trimming took 1 base from V and 9 from J, leaving 11 bases between them. The CDR3 has 13 amino acids. Germline loops: CDR1 SGHDT, CDR2 YYEEEE. The CDR3 region is CASSLPQRVEQFF. CDR3 nucleotides: TGTGCCAGCAGCTTGCCCCAGCGGGTTGAGCAGTTCTTC. Full variable domain (missing parts from reference TRBV5-6 and TRBJ2-1): DAGVTQSPTHLIKTRGQQVTLRCSPKSGHDTVSWYQQALGQGPQFIFQYYEEEERQRGNFPDRFSGHQFPNYSSELNVNALLLGDSALYLCASSLPQRVEQFFGPGTRLTVL.

The chain has TRBV27 and TRBJ2-6; D not resolved. This CDR3 is 14 amino acids long. The V and J ends lost 5 bases and 0 bases respectively, with 5 bases between them. Germline CDR1 reads MNHEY; CDR2 reads SMNVEV (reference sequence). The DNA for the CDR3 is TGTGCCAGCAGTGCCTACTCTGGGGCCAACGTCCTGACTTTC. It specifies CASSAYSGANVLTF.

This clone was recorded only once. The rearrangement joins TRBV6-1 to TRBJ1-2; 7 positions match TRBD1. V shed 5 bases, J shed 2 bases, and the junction held 5 bases outside the gene matches. CDR1 and CDR2 from the germline V gene are MNHNS and SASEGT. This CDR3 has 14 residues. This CDR3 is CASSSGTVNYGYTF. Here the CDR3 DNA reads TGTGCCAGCAGTTCCGGGACAGTGAACTATGGCTACACCTTC.

CDR3 protein: CASSLAVGGEAFF. The CDR3 coding sequence is TGTGCCAGCAGCTTAGCAGTAGGGGGTGAAGCTTTCTTT. The rearrangement uses TRBV7-9 and TRBJ1-1; possibly TRBD1 for D (6 bases). This CDR3 contains 13 residues. Trimming took 0 bases from V and 7 from J, leaving 9 bases between them. Germline loops: CDR1 SEHNR, CDR2 FQNEAQ (reference sequence).

This sequence joins TRBV28 and TRBJ1-2, with D perhaps matching TRBD1 (6 bases). The V and J ends lost 5 bases and 2 bases respectively, with 15 bases between them. The germline gives CDR1 MDHEN, CDR2 SYDVKM. The CDR3 spans 15 residues. CDR3 nucleotides: TGTGCCAGCAGTCCCCCCCGAACAGGGAACTATGGCTACACCTTC. The encoded protein is CASSPPRTGNYGYTF.